Listed below are T cell receptor beta chains from one sample, sequenced in a study of cytomegalovirus exposure and HLA in healthy donors. Sequencing used immunoSEQ multiplex PCR; TCRdb keeps in-frame clones, though not all of them. The table has about 200,000 clones, about four fifths seen once. The sequenced material came from PBMCs. The receptors come from a male donor in good health and CMV-seropositive. The CDR3 runs from the conserved cysteine through the conserved F or W. The order of the fields is CDR3 DNA, CDR3 protein, D gene, J gene, clone size, V gene. A D gene is named only where the DNA matches it firmly. Clone size is stated in some rows and not others, as once, few, many or a class when expanded.

TGTGCCAGCAGCCGAGAACAGGGGACCCAATACGAGCAGTACTTC	CASSREQGTQYEQYF	TRBD1	TRBJ2-7	NA	TRBV7-2
TGTGCCAGCAGTGAAGCAGGGACAGGTAACAATGAGCAGTTCTTC	CASSEAGTGNNEQFF	TRBD1	TRBJ2-1	few	TRBV25-1
TGTGCCAGCAGCGGATCCCGGGGAGGCACTGAAGCTTTCTTT	CASSGSRGGTEAFF	NA	TRBJ1-1	NA	TRBV9
TGTGCCAGCAGTGATAGGGACAGACCTAATGAAAAACTGTTTTTT	CASSDRDRPNEKLFF	TRBD1	TRBJ1-4	NA	TRBV25-1
TGTGCCAGCAGCTTGGCAGGGACAGGGAACACTGAAGCTTTCTTT	CASSLAGTGNTEAFF	TRBD1	TRBJ1-1	few	TRBV5-4
TGTGCCACCAGCAGAGGAGGGACTAGCGGGGGCCGATCGGCTGAGCAGTTCTTC	CATSRGGTSGGRSAEQFF	TRBD2	TRBJ2-1	NA	TRBV15
TGTGCCAGCAGCCCTCTCAGCGGGGCCCCAGATACGCAGTATTTT	CASSPLSGAPDTQYF	TRBD2	TRBJ2-3	NA	TRBV7-8
TGCGCCAGCAGCCAAGATTTAACAGGGGGCTACAATGAGCAGTTCTTC	CASSQDLTGGYNEQFF	TRBD1	TRBJ2-1	once	TRBV4-1
TGCGCCAGCAGTCCGGACAGGGGGCTTATGAACACTGAAGCTTTCTTT	CASSPDRGLMNTEAFF	TRBD1	TRBJ1-1	NA	TRBV5-1
TGCGCCAGCAGCCATCTCGTAGTAGCGTATAGCAATCAGCCCCAGCATTTT	CASSHLVVAYSNQPQHF	NA	TRBJ1-5	NA	TRBV10-1
TGCGCCAGCAGCTTCACAGTTACCCTCTTAAGCACAGATACGCAGTATTTT	CASSFTVTLLSTDTQYF	NA	TRBJ2-3	NA	TRBV5-1